These T cell receptor beta chains were read from a single sample in a study of PD-L1 blockade in urothelial cancer. TCRdb's table, derived via immunoSEQ multiplex PCR, lists solely in-frame clones and lacks some. The sample lists around 130,000 clones; roughly 80% were seen once. The sample consisted of PBMCs, taken around atezolizumab (anti-PD-L1) treatment. These receptors were obtained from a man aged 50-59 years with urothelial cancer. CDR3s include the opening cysteine and the closing phenylalanine or tryptophan. The D gene is left open where the match is weak. Not every row has a clone size; where given, it reads once, few, many or a size class.

j_call: TRBJ2-1
cdr3_length: 16
v_call: TRBV28
d_call: -
clone_size: -
cdr3_aa: CASSSSGLAGVHEQFF
cdr3_nt: -

j_call: TRBJ2-7
cdr3_length: 13
v_call: TRBV7-9
d_call: -
clone_size: -
cdr3_aa: CASSLGRGYEQYF
cdr3_nt: TGTGCCAGCAGCTTGGGCAGGGGCTACGAGCAGTACTTC

j_call: TRBJ2-6
cdr3_length: 19
v_call: TRBV21-1
d_call: -
clone_size: once
cdr3_aa: CASSKHWTGASSGANVLTF
cdr3_nt: TGTGCCAGCAGCAAGCACTGGACAGGCGCCAGCTCTGGGGCCAACGTCCTGACTTTC

j_call: TRBJ1-2
cdr3_length: 10
v_call: TRBV29-1
d_call: -
clone_size: -
cdr3_aa: CSVYRAGYTF
cdr3_nt: TGCAGCGTTTACAGGGCTGGCTACACCTTC

j_call: TRBJ2-2
cdr3_length: 18
v_call: TRBV19
d_call: -
clone_size: -
cdr3_aa: CASLQNIPRDINTGELFF
cdr3_nt: TGTGCCAGCCTACAAAACATTCCCCGGGACATTAACACCGGGGAGCTGTTTTTT

j_call: TRBJ2-3
cdr3_length: 15
v_call: TRBV30
d_call: -
clone_size: -
cdr3_aa: CAWSNTGDSADTQYF
cdr3_nt: TGTGCCTGGAGTAATACGGGGGACAGTGCAGATACGCAGTATTTT

j_call: TRBJ2-1
cdr3_length: 14
v_call: TRBV7-3
d_call: TRBD2
clone_size: -
cdr3_aa: CASGKTSSYNEQFF
cdr3_nt: TGTGCCAGCGGCAAGACTAGCAGCTACAATGAGCAGTTCTTC

j_call: TRBJ2-7
cdr3_length: 14
v_call: TRBV10-3
d_call: TRBD2
clone_size: -
cdr3_aa: CAIRLAGGPYEQYF
cdr3_nt: TGTGCCATCAGGCTAGCGGGAGGGCCCTACGAGCAGTACTTC

j_call: TRBJ2-3
cdr3_length: 13
v_call: TRBV4-1
d_call: -
clone_size: -
cdr3_aa: CASSQELADTQYF
cdr3_nt: TGCGCCAGCAGCCAAGAACTAGCAGATACGCAGTATTTT

j_call: TRBJ1-5
cdr3_length: 14
v_call: TRBV7-9
d_call: -
clone_size: -
cdr3_aa: CASSLDFANQPQHF
cdr3_nt: TGTGCCAGCAGCTTAGACTTCGCCAATCAGCCCCAGCATTTT

j_call: TRBJ2-1
cdr3_length: 14
v_call: TRBV6-1
d_call: TRBD2
clone_size: -
cdr3_aa: CASKGTRSKNEQFF
cdr3_nt: TGTGCCAGCAAGGGGACTAGGAGCAAAAATGAGCAGTTCTTC